This T cell receptor beta chain was documented in a study of blood T cell repertoires in COVID-19. Study summary: The origin of the acute and convalescent COVID-19 samples was the United States, Italy and Spain.

The germline V gene encodes CDR1 LGHNA and CDR2 YSLEER. The V gene end was trimmed by 0 bases and the J gene end by 5 bases; junction bases not matched to a gene: 5. CDR3 length: 16 amino acids. This clone occurred once. Authors' processing steps: Using reference gene primer amplification, nucleated cell counts were estimated. Sequenced by immunoSEQ multiplex PCR; TCRdb stores in-frame clones only, minus some. V, J and clone size are taken as reported in that table, and D and trimming were inferred from the DNA itself. The table shows 19,000 or so clones, with roughly 90% occurring only once. The clonotype originates from a man aged 40-55 years with active COVID-19. V gene TRBV4-3 combines with J gene TRBJ1-4; 8 bases map to TRBD1. Sample: peripheral blood. This CDR3 is CASSQEDTGGNEKLFF. The CDR3 DNA is TGCGCCAGCAGCCAAGAGGACACAGGGGGAAATGAAAAACTGTTTTTT.